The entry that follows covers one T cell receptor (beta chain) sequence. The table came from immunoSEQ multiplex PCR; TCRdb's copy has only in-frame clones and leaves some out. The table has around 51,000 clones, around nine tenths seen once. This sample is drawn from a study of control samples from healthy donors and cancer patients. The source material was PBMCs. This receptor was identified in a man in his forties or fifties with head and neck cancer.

This chain's CDR3 is CASSLSPLYEQYF. As DNA, the CDR3 is TGTGCCAGCAGTTTAAGCCCTCTTTACGAGCAGTACTTC. The rearrangement links TRBV28 to TRBJ2-7; D remains ambiguous. This CDR3 is built from 13 residues. The V and J ends lost 2 bases and 4 bases respectively, with 9 bases between them. The germline CDR1 and CDR2 sequences are MDHEN and SYDVKM.